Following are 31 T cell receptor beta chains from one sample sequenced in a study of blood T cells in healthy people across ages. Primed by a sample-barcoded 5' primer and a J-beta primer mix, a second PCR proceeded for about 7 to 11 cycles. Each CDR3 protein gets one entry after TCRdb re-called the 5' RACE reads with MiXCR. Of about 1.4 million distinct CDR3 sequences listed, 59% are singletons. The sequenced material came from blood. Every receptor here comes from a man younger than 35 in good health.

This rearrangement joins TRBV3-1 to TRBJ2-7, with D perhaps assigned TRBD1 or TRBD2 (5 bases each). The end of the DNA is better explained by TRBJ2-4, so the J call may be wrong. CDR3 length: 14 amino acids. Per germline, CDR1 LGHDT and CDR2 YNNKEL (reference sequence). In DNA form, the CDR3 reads TGTGCCAGCAGCCAAGAGGTCGGGACGACCATTCAGTACTTC. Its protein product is CASSQEVGTTIQYF.

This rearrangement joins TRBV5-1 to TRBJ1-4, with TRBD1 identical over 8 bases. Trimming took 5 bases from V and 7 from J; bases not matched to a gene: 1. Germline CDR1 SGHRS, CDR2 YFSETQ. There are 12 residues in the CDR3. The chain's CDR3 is CASSTGGEKLFF. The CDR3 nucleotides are TGCGCCAGCAGTACAGGGGGTGAAAAACTGTTTTTT.

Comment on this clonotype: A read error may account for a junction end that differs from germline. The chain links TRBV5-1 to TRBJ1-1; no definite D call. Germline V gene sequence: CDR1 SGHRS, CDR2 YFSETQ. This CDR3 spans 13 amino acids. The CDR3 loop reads CASSLVANTEAFF. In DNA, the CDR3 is TGTGCCAGCAGCTTAGTGGCGAACACTGAAGCTTTCTTT.

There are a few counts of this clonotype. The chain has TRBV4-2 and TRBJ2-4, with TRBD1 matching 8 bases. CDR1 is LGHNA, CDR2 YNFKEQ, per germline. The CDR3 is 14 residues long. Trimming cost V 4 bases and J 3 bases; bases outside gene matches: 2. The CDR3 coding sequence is TGTGCCAGCAGCCGTACAGGGGGCAAAAACATTCAGTACTTC. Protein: CASSRTGGKNIQYF.

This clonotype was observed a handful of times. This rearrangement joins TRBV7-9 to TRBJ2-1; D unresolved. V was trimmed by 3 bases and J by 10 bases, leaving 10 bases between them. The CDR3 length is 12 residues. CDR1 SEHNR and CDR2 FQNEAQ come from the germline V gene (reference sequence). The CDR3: CASSFPTEEQFF. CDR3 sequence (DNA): TGTGCCAGCAGCTTCCCAACAGAAGAGCAGTTCTTC.

CDR3 nucleotides: TGCAGTGCAAAAGTGGGACTAGCGCTCTACAATGAGCAGTTCTTC. It codes for CSAKVGLALYNEQFF. This chain uses TRBV20-1 with TRBJ2-1; 10 bases are shared with TRBD2. In germline, CDR1 is DFQATT, CDR2 SNEGSKA (reference sequence). This CDR3 spans 15 amino acids. After removal of 6 bases from V and 3 bases from J, the junction contained 8 bases not matched to a gene.

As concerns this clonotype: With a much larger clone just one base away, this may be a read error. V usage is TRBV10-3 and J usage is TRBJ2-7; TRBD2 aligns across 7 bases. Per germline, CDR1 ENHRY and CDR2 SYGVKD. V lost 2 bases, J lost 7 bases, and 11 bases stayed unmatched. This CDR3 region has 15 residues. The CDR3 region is CAISEAGDSYNEQYF. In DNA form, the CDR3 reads TGTGCCATCAGTGAGGCGGGAGACTCCTACAATGAGCAGTACTTC.

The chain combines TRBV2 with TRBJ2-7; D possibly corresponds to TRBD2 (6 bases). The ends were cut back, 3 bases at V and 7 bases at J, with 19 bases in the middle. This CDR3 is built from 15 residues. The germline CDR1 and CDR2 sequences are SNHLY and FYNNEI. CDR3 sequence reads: CASSETAGTPEEQYF. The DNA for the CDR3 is TGTGCCAGCAGTGAGACTGCGGGAACTCCGGAGGAGCAGTACTTC.

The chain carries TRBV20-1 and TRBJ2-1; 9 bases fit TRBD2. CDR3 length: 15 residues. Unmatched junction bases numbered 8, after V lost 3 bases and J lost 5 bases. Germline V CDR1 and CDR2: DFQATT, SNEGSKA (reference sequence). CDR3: CSASATSGPHNEQFF. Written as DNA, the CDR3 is TGCAGTGCTAGCGCGACTAGCGGCCCTCACAATGAGCAGTTCTTC.

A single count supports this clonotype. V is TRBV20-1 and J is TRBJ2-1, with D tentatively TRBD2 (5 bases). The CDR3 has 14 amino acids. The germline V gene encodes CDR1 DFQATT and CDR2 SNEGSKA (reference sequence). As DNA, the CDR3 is TGCAGAGCGGAGTCTAGCCTCTTCATGGGGGAGCAGTTCTTC. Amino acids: CRAESSLFMGEQFF.

CDR3 nucleotides: TGTGCCAGCAGCGCCTCAGACAACAATGAGCAGTTCTTC. It yields the protein CASSASDNNEQFF. The rearrangement links TRBV7-8 to TRBJ2-1; no clear D gene. Germline lookup yields CDR1 SGHVS and CDR2 FQNEAQ. V lost 5 bases to trimming and J lost 5 bases, with 10 bases between them. The CDR3 has 13 residues.

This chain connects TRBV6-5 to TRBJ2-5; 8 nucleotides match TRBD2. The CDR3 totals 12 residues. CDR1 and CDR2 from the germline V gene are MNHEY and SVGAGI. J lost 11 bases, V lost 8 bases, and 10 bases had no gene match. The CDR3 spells CASVSGGNEQYF. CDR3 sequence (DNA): TGTGCCAGCGTTTCGGGGGGGAATGAGCAGTACTTC.

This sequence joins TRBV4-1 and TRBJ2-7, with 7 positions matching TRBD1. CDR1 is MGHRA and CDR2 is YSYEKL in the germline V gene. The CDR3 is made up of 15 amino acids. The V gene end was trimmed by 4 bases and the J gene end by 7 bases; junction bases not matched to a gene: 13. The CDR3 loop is CASSLQGTVLEEQYF. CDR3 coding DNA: TGCGCCAGCAGCCTACAAGGGACAGTCCTAGAGGAGCAGTACTTC.

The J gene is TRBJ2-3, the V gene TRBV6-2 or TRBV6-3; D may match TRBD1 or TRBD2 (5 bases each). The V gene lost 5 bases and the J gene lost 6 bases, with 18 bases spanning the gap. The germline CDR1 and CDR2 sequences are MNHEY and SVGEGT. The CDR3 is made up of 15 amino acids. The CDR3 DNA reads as TGTGCCAGCAGTAGGGGACGGGTATCCACGGATACGCAGTATTTT. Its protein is CASSRGRVSTDTQYF.

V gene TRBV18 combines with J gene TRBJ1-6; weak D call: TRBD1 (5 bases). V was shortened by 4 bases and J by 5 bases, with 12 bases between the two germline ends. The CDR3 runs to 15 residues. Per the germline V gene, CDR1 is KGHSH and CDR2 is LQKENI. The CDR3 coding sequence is TGTGCCAGCTCACTGTCCCAGGGAGATAATTCACCCCTCCACTTT. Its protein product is CASSLSQGDNSPLHF.

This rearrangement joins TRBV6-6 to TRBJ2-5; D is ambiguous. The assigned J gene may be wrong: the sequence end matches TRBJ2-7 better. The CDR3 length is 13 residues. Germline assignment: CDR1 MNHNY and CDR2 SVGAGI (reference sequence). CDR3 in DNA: TGTGCCAGCAGTTTCCCTCGACCTAGCGAGCAGTACTTC. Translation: CASSFPRPSEQYF.

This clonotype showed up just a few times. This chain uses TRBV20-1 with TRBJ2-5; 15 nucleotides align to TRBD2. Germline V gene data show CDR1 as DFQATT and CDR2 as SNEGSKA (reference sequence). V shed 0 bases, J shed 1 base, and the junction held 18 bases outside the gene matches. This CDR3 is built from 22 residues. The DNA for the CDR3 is TGCAGTGCTAGAGAGCGACGGCCAGAAGGGACTAGCGGGAGGCCTGTCCAAGAGACCCAGTACTTC. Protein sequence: CSARERRPEGTSGRPVQETQYF.

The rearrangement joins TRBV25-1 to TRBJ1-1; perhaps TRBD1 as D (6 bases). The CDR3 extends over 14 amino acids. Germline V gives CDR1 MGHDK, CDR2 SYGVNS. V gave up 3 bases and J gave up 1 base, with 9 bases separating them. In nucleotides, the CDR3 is TGTGCCAGCAGTGACCTAGGGGGGAACACTGAAGCTTTCTTT. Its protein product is CASSDLGGNTEAFF.

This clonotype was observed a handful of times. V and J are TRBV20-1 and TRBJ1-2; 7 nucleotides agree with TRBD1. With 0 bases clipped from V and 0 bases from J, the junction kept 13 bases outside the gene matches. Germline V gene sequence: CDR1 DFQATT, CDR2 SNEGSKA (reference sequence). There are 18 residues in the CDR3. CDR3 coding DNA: TGCAGTGCTAGAGAGATACAGGGGATCTATCTAGCTAACTATGGCTACACCTTC. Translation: CSAREIQGIYLANYGYTF.

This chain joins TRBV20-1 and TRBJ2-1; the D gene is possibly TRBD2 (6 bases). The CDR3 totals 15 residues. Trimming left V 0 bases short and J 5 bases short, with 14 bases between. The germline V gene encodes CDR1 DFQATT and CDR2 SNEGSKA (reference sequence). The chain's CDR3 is CSAREIQRANNEQFF. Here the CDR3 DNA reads TGCAGTGCTAGAGAGATACAGCGGGCCAACAATGAGCAGTTCTTC.

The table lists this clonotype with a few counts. The CDR3 DNA reads as TGTGCCAGCAGTGAATTTGAGTCTGAAGCTTTCTTT. As protein: CASSEFESEAFF. This sequence joins TRBV2 and TRBJ1-1; no firm D call. The CDR3 runs to 12 residues. Germline V gene sequence: CDR1 SNHLY, CDR2 FYNNEI. The V gene lost 2 bases and the J gene lost 6 bases, with 7 bases spanning the gap. Full variable domain (remainder filled in from reference TRBV2 and TRBJ1-1): EPEVTQTPSHQVTQMGQEVILRCVPISNHLYFYWYRQILGQKVEFLVSFYNNEISEKSEIFDDQFSVERPDGSNFTLKIRSTKLEDSAMYFCASSEFESEAFFGQGTRLTVV.

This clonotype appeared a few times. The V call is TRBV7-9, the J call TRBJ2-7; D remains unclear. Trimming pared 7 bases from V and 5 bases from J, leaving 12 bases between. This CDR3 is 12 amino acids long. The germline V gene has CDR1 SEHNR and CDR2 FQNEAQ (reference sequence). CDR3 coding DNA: TGTGCCAGCAAGGACCAATCCCACGAGCAGTACTTC. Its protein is CASKDQSHEQYF.

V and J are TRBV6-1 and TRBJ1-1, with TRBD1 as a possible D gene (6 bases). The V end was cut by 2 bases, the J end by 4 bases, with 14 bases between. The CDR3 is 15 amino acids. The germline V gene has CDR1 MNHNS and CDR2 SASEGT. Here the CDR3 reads CASSEYRAVGTEAFF. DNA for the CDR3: TGTGCCAGCAGTGAATACAGGGCAGTTGGCACTGAAGCTTTCTTT.

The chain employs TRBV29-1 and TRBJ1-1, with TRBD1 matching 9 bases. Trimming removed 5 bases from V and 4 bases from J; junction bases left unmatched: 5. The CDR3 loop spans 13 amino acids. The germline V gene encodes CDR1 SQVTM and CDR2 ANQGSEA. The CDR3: CSVFGTGFTEAFF. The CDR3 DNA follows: TGCAGCGTTTTCGGGACAGGGTTCACTGAAGCTTTCTTT.

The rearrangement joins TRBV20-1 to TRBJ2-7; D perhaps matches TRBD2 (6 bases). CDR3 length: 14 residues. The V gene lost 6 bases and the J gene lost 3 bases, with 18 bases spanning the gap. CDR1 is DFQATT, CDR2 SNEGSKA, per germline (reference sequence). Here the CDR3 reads CSAYGSTNLYEQYF. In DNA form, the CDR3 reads TGCAGTGCGTACGGGAGCACGAATCTCTACGAGCAGTACTTC.

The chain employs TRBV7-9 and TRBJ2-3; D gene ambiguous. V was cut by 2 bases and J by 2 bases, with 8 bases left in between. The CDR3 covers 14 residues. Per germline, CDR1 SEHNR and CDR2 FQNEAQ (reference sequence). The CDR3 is CASSLSVTTDTQYF. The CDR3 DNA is TGTGCCAGCAGCTTATCTGTTACCACAGATACGCAGTATTTT.

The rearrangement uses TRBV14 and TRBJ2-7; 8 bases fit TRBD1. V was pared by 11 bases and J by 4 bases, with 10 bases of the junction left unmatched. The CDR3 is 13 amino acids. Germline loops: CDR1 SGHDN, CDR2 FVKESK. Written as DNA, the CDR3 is TGTGCCCTCGGAGGACAGGGTTTGTACGAGCAGTACTTC. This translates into CALGGQGLYEQYF.

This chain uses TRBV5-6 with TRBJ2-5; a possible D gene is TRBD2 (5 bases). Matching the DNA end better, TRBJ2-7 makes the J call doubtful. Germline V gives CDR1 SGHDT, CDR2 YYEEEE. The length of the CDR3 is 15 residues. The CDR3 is CASSLTLVPPYEQYF. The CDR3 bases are TGTGCCAGCAGCTTGACACTAGTGCCCCCCTACGAGCAGTACTTC.

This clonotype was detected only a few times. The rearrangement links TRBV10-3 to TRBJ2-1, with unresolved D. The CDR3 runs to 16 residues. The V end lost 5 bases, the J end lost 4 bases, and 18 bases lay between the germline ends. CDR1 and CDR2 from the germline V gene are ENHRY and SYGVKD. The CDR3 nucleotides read TGTGCCATCAGTCCCACCTTAATAGTGGGGTACAATGAGCAGTTCTTC. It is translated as CAISPTLIVGYNEQFF.

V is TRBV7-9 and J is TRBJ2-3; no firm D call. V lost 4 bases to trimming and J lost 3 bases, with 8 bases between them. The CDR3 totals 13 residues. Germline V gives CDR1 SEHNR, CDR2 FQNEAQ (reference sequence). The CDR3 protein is CASSWTKTDTQYF. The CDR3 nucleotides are TGTGCCAGCAGCTGGACCAAAACAGATACGCAGTATTTT.

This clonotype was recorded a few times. The DNA of the CDR3 is TGTGCCAGCAGTTACTCCGCCCTGCGACAGGGAATCTTTTCACCCCTCCACTTT. Its translation is CASSYSALRQGIFSPLHF. This rearrangement joins TRBV6-2 or TRBV6-3 to TRBJ1-6; 7 nucleotides align to TRBD1. The V and J ends lost 0 bases and 9 bases, in that order; junction bases with no gene match: 14. Germline CDR1 is MNHEY and CDR2 is SVGEGT. This CDR3 is 18 amino acids long.